This paragraph reports one T cell receptor beta chain. As yet, its antigen is unknown. The source of the sample is a study of graft-versus-host responses after intestinal transplantation. Study details: Isolated intestinal, liver-intestinal, or multivisceral transplants had been given to the recipients. Anti-thymocyte globulin induction, then tacrolimus and steroids for about three years, went to all recipients.

Study findings and constraints: GvH clones occurred in recipient marrow; some first appeared in ileum or blood. Circulating GvH clone levels at their peak were associated with HvG declines (early post-transplant).

Sequencing was performed with immunoSEQ multiplex PCR; in TCRdb, only in-frame clones are kept and a portion is missing. In the table there are some 86,000 clones, around 89% of which are singletons. Sequencing was performed on unstimulated CD4+ T cells sorted from spleen or lymph node cells, taken before transplant. The receptor comes from a human donor who was the organ donor for an intestinal transplant.

The CDR3 sequence: CATRGDGEKLFF. The DNA for the CDR3 is TGTGCCACCCGGGGAGACGGTGAAAAACTGTTTTTT. The chain uses TRBV19 and TRBJ1-4; D is ambiguous. The germline CDR1 and CDR2 sequences are LNHDA and SQIVND (reference sequence). V was shortened by 10 bases and J by 7 bases, with 13 bases between the two germline ends. CDR3 length: 12 residues.